The next 32 T cell receptor beta chains were all read from a single sample in a study of regulatory T cells in long-lasting Graves disease. Time point meaning: persistent/refractory GD, antithyroid drugs over 5 years with positive TRAb. The TCR library was made from RNA that had been extracted from PBMCs in TRIzol. According to the study, TCR beta libraries were built with iRepertoire HTBI primers and CDR3-region Arm-PCR. One entry per CDR3 protein results from TCRdb running MiXCR on the multiplex PCR reads. The sample gives 350,000 to 450,000 distinct CDR3 sequences, more than 20% of which show up once; around 20% is in the top ten. The source material was peripheral blood mononuclear cells (PBMCs), sampled when the disease was refractory, from a patient treated with antithyroid drugs. These receptors came from a female donor with Graves disease.

CDR3 in DNA: TGTGCCAGCAGTACAGGGTTCAACACTGAAGCTTTCTTT. Translating it yields CASSTGFNTEAFF. J is TRBJ1-1 and V is TRBV25-1, with a tentative D call TRBD1 (6 bases). Germline V lookup: CDR1 MGHDK, CDR2 SYGVNS. The CDR3 spans 13 residues. V was shortened by 5 bases and J by 2 bases, with 9 bases between the two germline ends.

This clonotype was seen only a few times. The CDR3 carries no conserved terminal phenylalanine or tryptophan, so it likely arises from a read error. V usage is TRBV28 and J usage is TRBJ2-3; 11 bases are a match to TRBD2. J lost 2 bases, V lost 5 bases, and 9 bases had no gene match. Germline-derived CDR1 and CDR2 are MDHEN and SYDVKM. The length of the CDR3 is 17 residues. CDR3 in amino acids: CASSLTTSGSPTDTQYL. DNA of the CDR3: TGTGCCAGCAGTCTCACCACTAGCGGGAGTCCCACAGATACGCAGTATCTT.

This clonotype was counted a few times. The J gene is TRBJ2-2, the V gene TRBV20-1; unclear D gene. V was pared by 5 bases and J by 2 bases, with 9 bases between. This CDR3 has 13 amino acids. CDR1 and CDR2 (germline): DFQATT, SNEGSKA (reference sequence). CDR3 sequence: CSAHGPNTGELFF. CDR3 in DNA: TGCAGTGCTCACGGACCAAACACCGGGGAGCTGTTTTTT.

This clonotype occurred a few times. The CDR3 protein is CASSGRGGTLTYEQYF. In DNA form, the CDR3 reads TGTGCCAGCAGCGGAAGGGGCGGAACACTAACCTACGAGCAGTACTTC. The V gene is TRBV7-9, the J gene TRBJ2-7; TRBD1 is a possible D gene (5 bases). The V end lost 5 bases, the J end lost 2 bases, and 19 bases lay between the germline ends. This CDR3 spans 16 amino acids. The germline V gene has CDR1 SEHNR and CDR2 FQNEAQ (reference sequence).

The gene calls are TRBV10-2 and TRBJ2-7; 7 bases align to TRBD2. CDR1 WSHSY and CDR2 SAAADI come from the germline V gene. The CDR3 extends over 17 amino acids. The ends lost 2 bases at V and 2 bases at J; junction bases unmatched: 12. The CDR3 sequence: CASSETMGRAGTYEQYF. The DNA for the CDR3 is TGCGCCAGCAGTGAGACCATGGGACGAGCGGGAACCTACGAGCAGTACTTC.

A few counts support this clonotype. The J gene is TRBJ2-7, the V gene TRBV5-5; 7 nucleotides match TRBD1. Germline V gene lookup returns CDR1 SGHKS and CDR2 YYEKEE (reference sequence). The CDR3 covers 15 residues. The V segment lost 4 bases and the J segment 1 base; nucleotides outside the gene matches: 8. CDR3 sequence (DNA): TGTGCCAGCAGCAATATCAACAGGGGATCCTACGAGCAGTACTTC. It translates to CASSNINRGSYEQYF.

This clonotype was detected only a few times. CDR3 residues: CASSPQGQGVEQYF. DNA of the CDR3: TGTGCCAGCAGTCCGCAGGGACAGGGGGTCGAGCAGTACTTC. V usage is TRBV12-3 or TRBV12-4 and J usage is TRBJ2-7; 11 bases align to TRBD1. The trim removed 5 bases at V and 6 bases at J, leaving 6 bases unmatched. This CDR3 has 14 amino acids.

This chain links TRBV19 with TRBJ1-1; D gene unclear. CDR3 length: 13 residues. The germline gives CDR1 LNHDA, CDR2 SQIVND (reference sequence). The V end was cut by 7 bases, the J end by 0 bases, with 9 bases between. Here the CDR3 DNA reads TGTGCCAGTACGGAGAACATGAACACTGAAGCTTTCTTT. This translates into CASTENMNTEAFF.

This clonotype has ten or more counts. The gene calls are TRBV5-1 and TRBJ2-7; TRBD1 matches at 8 bases. There are 14 residues in the CDR3. Germline V CDR1 and CDR2: SGHRS, YFSETQ. The junction had 8 bases not matched to a gene; V was cut back by 4 bases and J by 5 bases. The CDR3 sequence: CASSIRDRLHEQYF. The CDR3 region has the DNA TGCGCCAGCAGCATCCGGGACAGGCTCCACGAGCAGTACTTC.

This clonotype was detected ten times or more. The V and J genes are TRBV6-4 and TRBJ2-7; D is unclear. The germline V gene has CDR1 MRHNA and CDR2 SNTAGT. The V end was cut by 5 bases, the J end by 7 bases, with 12 bases between. The CDR3 is made up of 12 amino acids. The CDR3 protein is CASSSRYEEQYF. The CDR3 DNA is TGTGCCAGCAGTTCTCGGTATGAGGAGCAGTACTTC.

This clonotype was seen at least ten times. The V call is TRBV20-1, the J call TRBJ2-7; TRBD2 matches at 8 bases. The CDR3 length is 15 residues. Germline assignment: CDR1 DFQATT and CDR2 SNEGSKA (reference sequence). J gave up 2 bases and V 0 bases, and 6 bases lay outside the gene matches. The CDR3 loop is CSARDGASGPYEQYF. The CDR3 nucleotides read TGCAGTGCTAGAGATGGGGCTAGCGGGCCCTACGAGCAGTACTTC.

In this sample, this clonotype turned up once. This rearrangement joins TRBV10-3 to TRBJ1-1, with D possibly matching TRBD1 (6 bases). Germline assignment: CDR1 ENHRY and CDR2 SYGVKD. This CDR3 has 13 residues. V dropped 11 bases and J dropped 0 bases, with 13 bases sitting between them. This chain's CDR3 is CAAKGGMNTEAFF. CDR3 nucleotide sequence: TGTGCCGCCAAGGGGGGCATGAACACTGAAGCTTTCTTT.

The chain carries TRBV7-8 and TRBJ2-5; possible D gene TRBD2, 7 bases. Per the germline V gene, CDR1 is SGHVS and CDR2 is FQNEAQ. The CDR3 runs 15 residues. The V end lost 5 bases, the J end lost 2 bases, and 15 bases lay between the germline ends. CDR3 residues: CASSGVRGGQETQYF. The DNA for the CDR3 is TGTGCCAGCAGCGGAGTGAGGGGGGGACAAGAGACCCAGTACTTC. The variable domain in full, with the rest retrieved from reference TRBV7-8 and TRBJ2-5, is GAGVSQSPRYKVAKRGQDVALRCDPISGHVSLFWYQQALGQGPEFLTYFQNEAQLDKSGLPSDRFFAERPEGSVSTLKIQRTQQEDSAVYLCASSGVRGGQETQYFGPGTRLLVL.

This clonotype was found a few times. The chain joins TRBV12-3 or TRBV12-4 to TRBJ2-2, with D unclear. V was trimmed by 3 bases and J by 2 bases, leaving 10 bases between them. The CDR3 has 15 amino acids. The CDR3 bases are TGTGCCAGCAGTTTTTTCGAGGTTAACACCGGGGAGCTGTTTTTT. Its translation is CASSFFEVNTGELFF.

V is TRBV19 and J is TRBJ2-7, with 8 bases aligning to TRBD2. V trimming: 3 bases; J trimming: 0 bases; junction bases outside the gene matches: 7. In germline, CDR1 is LNHDA, CDR2 SQIVND (reference sequence). The CDR3 is 16 residues long. The CDR3 sequence: CASSISKTSASYEQYF. In nucleotides, the CDR3 is TGTGCCAGTAGTATCTCCAAGACTAGCGCCTCCTACGAGCAGTACTTC.

This clonotype turned up a few times. The genes are TRBV20-1 and TRBJ2-6, with D perhaps matching TRBD1 (5 bases). V lost 8 bases, J lost 1 base, and 9 bases lay in between. The germline gives CDR1 DFQATT, CDR2 SNEGSKA (reference sequence). This CDR3 comprises 13 residues. The CDR3 DNA reads as TGCAGTAGCAGGGCTTCTGGGGCCAACGTCCTGACTTTC. This gives the protein CSSRASGANVLTF.

Many counts were recorded for this clonotype. The CDR3 here is CASRDSGTPYEQYF. The CDR3 nucleotides are TGTGCCAGCAGGGATAGCGGAACCCCCTACGAGCAGTACTTC. The chain combines TRBV7-2 with TRBJ2-7, with D possibly TRBD2 on 6 matching bases. The CDR3 is 14 amino acids. Germline CDR1 is SGHTA and CDR2 is FQGNSA. V was trimmed by 6 bases and J by 2 bases, leaving 14 bases between them.

This clonotype occurred many times. For the CDR3, the DNA is TGTGCCAGCAACCTTGTAGGGGAGCAGTACTTC. This gives the protein CASNLVGEQYF. This rearrangement joins TRBV28 to TRBJ2-7; the D is unclear. The CDR3 contains 11 residues. CDR1 and CDR2 (germline): MDHEN, SYDVKM. V was pared by 7 bases and J by 7 bases, with 11 bases between.

This chain joins TRBV19 and TRBJ1-1, with D hard to call. The length of the CDR3 is 14 residues. Germline V gene data show CDR1 as LNHDA and CDR2 as SQIVND (reference sequence). Trimming removed 2 bases from V and 0 bases from J, with 7 bases in between. DNA for the CDR3: TGTGCCAGTAGTATAAAAGCCATGAACACTGAAGCTTTCTTT. Residues: CASSIKAMNTEAFF.

This rearrangement joins TRBV25-1 to TRBJ2-6, with unresolved D. Per germline, CDR1 MGHDK and CDR2 SYGVNS. The CDR3 loop spans 12 amino acids. Between the trimmed V and J ends, which lost 7 bases and 1 base, there was a span of 2 bases. CDR3: CASKSGANVLTF. In DNA form, the CDR3 reads TGTGCCAGCAAGTCTGGGGCCAACGTCCTGACTTTC.

Many counts were recorded for this clonotype. This chain connects TRBV11-2 to TRBJ2-7, with 8 bases fitting TRBD1. From germline, CDR1 is SGHAT and CDR2 FQNNGV. With V trimmed by 5 bases and J by 1 base, 7 bases remained unmatched. This CDR3 has 15 residues. CDR3 DNA: TGTGCCAGCAGCCCGACTGGACAGGGTTCCTACGAGCAGTACTTC. Its protein product is CASSPTGQGSYEQYF.

This clonotype was counted only a few times. This chain uses TRBV6-1 with TRBJ1-1; D gene unclear. The CDR3 sequence is 13 residues long. CDR1 is MNHNS and CDR2 is SASEGT in the germline V gene. Trimming shortened V by 5 bases and J by 6 bases, and 13 bases separated the two germline ends. Written as DNA, the CDR3 is TGTGCCAGCAGTACAGTCCGGAGGGCTGAAGCTTTCTTT. Translating gives CASSTVRRAEAFF.

The chain carries TRBV5-1 and TRBJ2-5, with D perhaps TRBD2 (5 bases). V gave up 0 bases and J gave up 4 bases, with 19 bases separating them. The CDR3 is made up of 17 amino acids. CDR1 and CDR2 from the germline V gene are SGHRS and YFSETQ. The CDR3 DNA reads TGCGCCAGCAGCTTGGTACGGGGTACTACAGAATCAGAGACCCAGTACTTC. It translates to CASSLVRGTTESETQYF. The full variable domain, rest sourced from reference TRBV5-1 and TRBJ2-5, is KAGVTQTPRYLIKTRGQQVTLSCSPISGHRSVSWYQQTPGQGLQFLFEYFSETQRNKGNFPGRFSGRQFSNSRSEMNVSTLELGDSALYLCASSLVRGTTESETQYFGPGTRLLVL.

Only a few counts were recorded for this clonotype. The chain carries TRBV7-2 and TRBJ2-5; D not resolved. In germline, CDR1 is SGHTA, CDR2 FQGNSA. Trimming took 7 bases from V and 5 from J, leaving 23 bases between them. The CDR3 has 16 residues. The CDR3 protein is CASTSLLGRVWETQYF. In nucleotides, the CDR3 is TGTGCCAGCACGTCACTGTTAGGGCGTGTGTGGGAGACCCAGTACTTC.

The chain joins TRBV3-1 to TRBJ1-6, with D perhaps matching TRBD1 (5 bases). Trimming took 0 bases from V and 11 from J, leaving 11 bases between them. The germline V gene encodes CDR1 LGHDT and CDR2 YNNKEL (reference sequence). The CDR3 spans 14 residues. The DNA for the CDR3 is TGTGCCAGCAGCCAAGATAAGGGGATGGCACCCCTCCACTTT. This codes for CASSQDKGMAPLHF.

The chain has TRBV6-1 and TRBJ2-5; 9 bases align to TRBD1. The V and J ends lost 6 bases and 6 bases, in that order; junction bases with no gene match: 5. The V gene's germline CDR1 is MNHNS and CDR2 SASEGT. This CDR3 contains 13 residues. Here the CDR3 DNA reads TGTGCCAGCAGGCCGACAGGGGGAAAGACCCAGTACTTC. As protein: CASRPTGGKTQYF.

Ten or more counts support this clonotype. This chain links TRBV15 with TRBJ2-5; no clear D. Trimming removed 3 bases from V and 1 base from J, with 6 bases in between. CDR3 size: 13 residues. Germline V gene sequence: CDR1 LNHNV, CDR2 YYDKDF (reference sequence). CDR3 in amino acids: CATSRLGQETQYF. The CDR3 bases are TGTGCCACCAGCAGGTTGGGCCAAGAGACCCAGTACTTC. The full variable domain, rest sourced from reference TRBV15 and TRBJ2-5, is DAMVIQNPRYQVTQFGKPVTLSCSQTLNHNVMYWYQQKSSQAPKLLFHYYDKDFNNEADTPDNFQSRRPNTSFCFLDIRSPGLGDTAMYLCATSRLGQETQYFGPGTRLLVL.

This clonotype occurred a few times. The chain combines TRBV6-1 with TRBJ1-3; D unresolved. V shed 2 bases and J shed 0 bases, with 11 bases lying between them. CDR3 length: 16 amino acids. From germline, CDR1 is MNHNS and CDR2 SASEGT. CDR3 protein: CASSEYAVRSGNTIYF. In DNA form, the CDR3 reads TGTGCCAGCAGTGAATATGCGGTCCGCTCTGGAAACACCATATATTTT.

This clonotype has a count of ten or more. The chain has TRBV28 and TRBJ1-2; tentative D call: TRBD1 (5 bases). This CDR3 region has 16 residues. Trimming stripped 6 bases from V and 8 bases from J, with 25 bases between. Germline V gives CDR1 MDHEN, CDR2 SYDVKM. This CDR3 reads CASSPGLVGAELGYTF. DNA of the CDR3: TGTGCCAGCAGCCCGGGACTGGTAGGAGCTGAGCTAGGCTACACCTTC.

In its sample, this clonotype was seen many times. The chain employs TRBV20-1 and TRBJ2-5, with TRBD2 identical over 8 bases. This CDR3 region has 15 residues. V was clipped by 0 bases and J by 1 base; unmatched bases: 4. Germline CDR1 DFQATT, CDR2 SNEGSKA (reference sequence). The CDR3 spells CSARDYGLAQETQYF. Here the CDR3 DNA reads TGCAGTGCTAGAGATTACGGACTAGCCCAAGAGACCCAGTACTTC.

This clonotype occurred once. The DNA of the CDR3 is TGTGCCAGCAGTGGACGGTCGAGGTATTACAATGAGCAGTTCTTC. Its protein is CASSGRSRYYNEQFF. The V gene is TRBV2, the J gene TRBJ2-1; the D is unclear. Germline V gene lookup returns CDR1 SNHLY and CDR2 FYNNEI. V was shortened by 4 bases and J by 4 bases, with 14 bases between the two germline ends. CDR3 length: 15 residues.

Only a few counts were recorded for this clonotype. One end of the junction does not line up with germline, which may come from a read error. The rearrangement links TRBV20-1 to TRBJ2-7; tentative D call: TRBD2 (6 bases). Germline V gene sequence: CDR1 DFQATT, CDR2 SNEGSKA (reference sequence). CDR3 length: 16 residues. CDR3 DNA sequence: TGCAGTGCTAGAGATTCCGCAGGTGGGAGGATTCTCGAGCAATACTTC. This sequence encodes CSARDSAGGRILEQYF.